These 10 T cell receptor beta chains were all obtained from the same sample, sequenced in a study of shared clonotypes between healthy human individuals (dated by TCRdb to about 2020). The library was prepared using the immunoSEQ multiplex PCR assay. In TCRdb, the immuneACCESS table is reduced to in-frame sequences with V and J assigned. These tables do not hold every clone; where another copy was compared, an unresolved V gene accounts for under half, and the others remain unexplained. Counted in this sample were roughly 2.2 million clones; less than 95% of them appeared once. The top ten clonotypes cover 0.37% of the sample. What was sequenced was naive CD4+ T cells from PBMCs. This specimen's cell subset or site label, per the study, means: CD45RA+ positively selected. All receptors come from a man younger than 35 in good health. Some clones in this sample may be carry-over from other donors' samples.

The V gene is TRBV4-3, the J gene TRBJ2-3, with 7 nucleotides matching TRBD2. Trimming cost V 0 bases and J 6 bases; bases outside gene matches: 12. The CDR3 has 17 amino acids. CDR1 LGHNA and CDR2 YSLEER come from the germline V gene. The CDR3 DNA is TGCGCCAGCAGCCAAGAGAGAAGCGGGAAATTGGTTGATACGCAGTATTTT. It encodes CASSQERSGKLVDTQYF.

The gene calls are TRBV30 and TRBJ2-7; possible D gene TRBD1, 6 bases. Trimming cost V 1 base and J 6 bases, with 19 bases left between them. This CDR3 has 15 residues. The germline V gene encodes CDR1 GTSNPN and CDR2 SVGIG (reference sequence). This CDR3 is CAWSDYDRPPGEQYF. Written as DNA, the CDR3 is TGTGCCTGGAGTGATTACGACAGGCCCCCGGGCGAGCAGTACTTC.

This chain connects TRBV18 to TRBJ2-7, with D possibly being TRBD1 (5 bases). Trimming pared 0 bases from V and 7 bases from J, leaving 13 bases between. Germline CDR1 KGHSH, CDR2 LQKENI. The CDR3 loop spans 14 amino acids. The CDR3 nucleotides read TGTGCCAGCTCACCACCGGGTAGGGGTTGGGAGCAGTACTTC. Translated, it gives CASSPPGRGWEQYF.

Notes on this clone: Additional DNA sequences in this sample encode the identical CDR3. This chain uses TRBV28 with TRBJ1-5; D is uncertain. The V gene lost 3 bases and the J gene lost 8 bases, with 8 bases spanning the gap. CDR1 is MDHEN and CDR2 is SYDVKM in the germline V gene. The CDR3 extends over 12 amino acids. This chain's CDR3 is CASSLLGEPQHF. CDR3 sequence (DNA): TGTGCCAGCAGTTTGCTTGGGGAGCCCCAGCATTTT.

The chain links TRBV4-2 to TRBJ1-5, with TRBD1 identical over 11 bases. Germline CDR1 reads LGHNA; CDR2 reads YNFKEQ. The CDR3 contains 15 residues. The trim removed 0 bases at V and 6 bases at J, leaving 1 base unmatched. The CDR3 region is CASSQDGTGGQPQHF. The CDR3 DNA reads TGTGCCAGCAGCCAAGACGGGACAGGGGGTCAGCCCCAGCATTTT.

The chain recombines TRBV11-2 with TRBJ2-1, with a possible D match to TRBD1 (6 bases). There are 14 residues in the CDR3. Germline assignment: CDR1 SGHAT and CDR2 FQNNGV. V was cut by 2 bases and J by 3 bases, with 8 bases left in between. The CDR3 nucleotides read TGTGCCAGCAGCTTACGGACAGTCTACAATGAGCAGTTCTTC. It translates to CASSLRTVYNEQFF.

The chain carries TRBV6-1 and TRBJ1-6; possibly TRBD1 for D (5 bases). Trimming left V 2 bases short and J 10 bases short, with 12 bases between. The CDR3 spans 14 residues. The germline V gene encodes CDR1 MNHNS and CDR2 SASEGT. The DNA of the CDR3 is TGTGCCAGCAGTGAACGGCAGGGAGGGTCACCCCTCCACTTT. It encodes CASSERQGGSPLHF.

This clone was detected only once. This chain uses TRBV6-1 with TRBJ1-1; tentatively, D is TRBD1 (5 bases). The CDR3 has 15 amino acids. V gave up 7 bases and J gave up 4 bases, with 19 bases separating them. The V gene's germline CDR1 is MNHNS and CDR2 SASEGT. CDR3 nucleotide sequence: TGTGCCAGCACCATAGAGGTTAGGGGTGGCACTGAAGCTTTCTTT. Translation: CASTIEVRGGTEAFF.

In the case of this clone: Other DNA sequences in this sample translate to the same CDR3. The rearrangement uses TRBV4-3 and TRBJ1-4; 10 bases map to TRBD1. Germline V gene data show CDR1 as LGHNA and CDR2 as YSLEER. The CDR3 has 15 residues. With 1 base clipped from V and 8 bases from J, the junction kept 4 bases outside the gene matches. Here the CDR3 DNA reads TGCGCCAGCAGCCAAGTGGACAGGGGGAACGAAAAACTGTTTTTT. Protein sequence: CASSQVDRGNEKLFF.

This clone was detected only once. V gene TRBV5-6 combines with J gene TRBJ1-2, with TRBD1 as a possible D gene (5 bases). In germline, CDR1 is SGHDT, CDR2 YYEEEE. CDR3 length equals 15 residues. V was clipped by 4 bases and J by 5 bases, with 18 bases between them. The CDR3 region has the DNA TGTGCCAGCAGCCGACGGGAGAGGGGACCTTATGGCTACACCTTC. Translated, it gives CASSRRERGPYGYTF.